This T cell receptor beta chain was captured by sequencing in a study of T cell repertoires in cytomegalovirus infection (dated by TCRdb to the late 2010s). Turning to the overall study: Peptide stimulations targeted recently identified HLA-C-restricted CMV epitopes, whose presentation resists viral immunomodulation, together with well-studied HLA-B-restricted epitopes. Donor HLA type was relevant to the analysis, as public TCR beta signatures indicated carriage of CMV infection together with the matching HLA type. Results and caveats for the whole study, not just this receptor: In both this cohort and an independent cohort of 350 or so donors, the cumulative frequency of public TCR beta family members distinguished carriers of CMV infection plus the relevant HLA type. The ex vivo response was dominated by HLA-C-restricted CMV-specific TCR beta clonotypes, and the single most frequent clonotype in two of eight donors was supplied by these HLA-C-restricted clonotypes.

This clonotype has at least ten counts. Its antigen specificity is not known. No qualities accompany the bases; no much larger clone lies one base away. This specimen's treatment or condition label, per the study, means: in vitro stimulation with specific CMV peptide epitopes to enrich CMV-specific T cells. TCRdb names Illumina HiSeq 1500 as the instrument used. The public reads were run again by TCRdb, first through fastp at Q25 and then through MiXCR, and only productive beta chains were kept. Entries are consolidated by CDR3 protein sequence, retaining the most common genes and DNA. The sample includes approximately 280,000 distinct CDR3 sequences, with approximately 22% observed a single time. The ten largest clonotypes hold about 21% of the sample. There are 15 amino acids in the CDR3, from cysteine to phenylalanine inclusive. The retained sequence is limited to the CDR3, 45 bases, with the frame set at the first base. V loses 5 bases, J loses 3 bases, and the germline ends lie 16 bases apart. Looking up the germline V gene yields CDR1 SGHTA and CDR2 FQGNSA.

The sequence derives from a human donor in good health (CMV status not recorded). Some clones in this sample may be carry-over from other donors' samples. The chain is made from TRBV7-2 and TRBJ1-2; D gene: possibly TRBD1, on 6 matching bases. Sequences were derived from cultured PBMCs, sampled from culture after CMV antigen stimulation. At the DNA level, the sequence is TGTGCCAGCAGCCATTACAGGGCAGAAGACTATGGCTACACCTTC. This yields the protein CASSHYRAEDYGYTF.